The clone carrying this T cell receptor (beta chain) is medium-sized (0.01 to 0.1%) within its sample. Its antigen is not identified. These data belong to a study of T cells in localized non-small cell lung cancer. Study-level results: Uninvolved adjacent lung showed higher T cell clonality than tumor.

Profiled with immunoSEQ multiplex PCR; TCRdb holds only in-frame clones, not every one. Among roughly 5,100 clones listed, 28% were seen once. The source is a female donor older than 55 with stage I lung adenocarcinoma. The specimen comprised lung tumor tissue, sampled before any cancer treatment.

CDR3 protein: CASSYWALQSSYNSPLHF. CDR3 coding DNA: TGTGCCAGCAGTTACTGGGCCTTACAGAGCTCCTATAATTCACCCCTCCACTTT. V and J are TRBV6-8 and TRBJ1-6; D gene uncertain. Germline V gene lookup returns CDR1 MNHGY and CDR2 SAAAGT. Trimming took off 1 base at V and 0 bases at J, with 13 bases between the two ends. This CDR3 spans 18 amino acids.